This TCR beta chain was retrieved from a study of cytomegalovirus exposure and HLA in healthy donors. The primer mix had 60 Vbeta and 13 Jbeta primers. The method was immunoSEQ multiplex PCR; TCRdb's version includes in-frame clones alone and lacks a portion of them. The sample holds under 65,000 clones, around 80% seen once. The ends lost 0 bases at V and 4 bases at J; junction bases unmatched: 4. The CDR3 runs to 15 residues. The germline gives CDR1 SEHNR, CDR2 FQNEAQ (reference sequence). General study findings and limits: The study labeled 180 or so TCR beta chains cytomegalovirus-associated. Accurate predictions that matched the HLA-A and HLA-B alleles of most subjects were reportedly made from TCR beta sequences. An ancestry cluster, one associated with Asian ancestry, reportedly showed fewer N-insertions than the approximately 700-donor mean in a later analysis.

Comments on this clone: Antigen specificity is unknown.

Each donor was healthy, and each was a bone marrow donor. The sequenced sample consisted of PBMCs. The V call is TRBV7-9, the J call TRBJ2-7; 9 positions match TRBD1. The source of this sequence is a man between 25 and 39 years old in good health and CMV-seropositive. CDR3 region: CASSLAGQGSYEQYF. The CDR3 DNA sequence: TGTGCCAGCAGCTTAGCGGGACAGGGCAGTTACGAGCAGTACTTC.